These 32 T cell receptor beta chains share one sample of origin, sequenced in a study of cytomegalovirus exposure and HLA in healthy donors. PCR employed 60 Vbeta and 13 Jbeta primers. Generated by immunoSEQ multiplex PCR, the TCRdb table keeps only in-frame clones and is missing some. Among some 120,000 clones listed, 82% were seen once. Input material: PBMCs. The origin of the receptors is a male donor in good health and CMV-seropositive.

J is TRBJ2-3 and V is TRBV19, with TRBD1 matching over 7 bases. Germline CDR1 and CDR2: LNHDA and SQIVND (reference sequence). The CDR3 consists of 14 residues. Unmatched junction bases numbered 4, after V lost 5 bases and J lost 2 bases. Written as DNA, the CDR3 is TGTGCCAGTAGTCAACAGGGGTCCACAGATACGCAGTATTTT. Protein sequence: CASSQQGSTDTQYF.

The chain links TRBV10-1 to TRBJ2-1; D might be TRBD1 (5 bases). Trimming cost V 3 bases and J 1 base, with 10 bases left between them. This CDR3 is 15 amino acids long. Germline lookup yields CDR1 WNHNN and CDR2 SYGVQD (reference sequence). CDR3 sequence: CASSDAGISYNEQFF. CDR3 nucleotides: TGCGCCAGCAGTGATGCAGGGATATCCTACAATGAGCAGTTCTTC.

This CDR3 is CASSRQQGREGYTF. The CDR3 bases are TGCGCCAGCAGTCGCCAACAGGGAAGGGAGGGCTACACCTTC. The chain joins TRBV23-1 to TRBJ1-2; TRBD1 might be the D (6 bases). TRBV23-1 is given ORF status, its function remaining uncertain. V lost 4 bases to trimming and J lost 8 bases, with 17 bases between them. The CDR3 runs to 14 residues.

The chain employs TRBV21-1 and TRBJ2-7; TRBD1, as called in the table, went unchecked against the DNA. TRBV21-1 is a listed pseudogene. The CDR3 is 17 amino acids. Here the CDR3 reads CASSSYLEDRGSYEQYF. The CDR3 DNA follows: TGTGCCAGCAGCAGTTACTTGGAGGACAGGGGCTCCTACGAGCAGTACTTC.

The CDR3 nucleotides are TGCGCCAGCAGCTTGGGGGAGACAAATCAGCCCCAGCATTTT. It encodes CASSLGETNQPQHF. The chain uses TRBV5-1 and TRBJ1-5; no clear D gene. The germline V gene encodes CDR1 SGHRS and CDR2 YFSETQ. Between the trimmed V and J ends, which lost 0 bases and 4 bases, there was a span of 8 bases. The CDR3 is 14 amino acids.

With regard to this clone: One end of the junction varies from germline; a read error may be responsible. This chain uses TRBV5-6 with TRBJ1-1; 9 nucleotides line up with TRBD1. Per germline, CDR1 SGHDT and CDR2 YYEEEE. The CDR3 spans 14 residues. The CDR3 spells CASSYGTGNAEAFF. CDR3 DNA: TGTGCCAGCAGCTACGGGACAGGGAACGCTGAAGCTTTCTTT.

This sequence joins TRBV7-9 and TRBJ2-1; 7 bases line up with TRBD1. The germline V gene has CDR1 SEHNR and CDR2 FQNEAQ (reference sequence). The V gene end was trimmed by 7 bases and the J gene end by 10 bases; junction bases not matched to a gene: 19. CDR3 size: 16 residues. In DNA, the CDR3 is TGTGCCAGCACCAAACCGTTGACAGGGCCAGCTAGGGAGCAGTTCTTC. It translates to CASTKPLTGPAREQFF. Together with reference TRBV7-9 and TRBJ2-1, the CDR3 gives the full variable domain: DTGVSQNPRHKITKRGQNVTFRCDPISEHNRLYWYRQTLGQGPEFLTYFQNEAQLEKSRLLSDRFSAERPKGSFSTLEIQRTEQGDSAMYLCASTKPLTGPAREQFFGPGTRLTVL.

The chain has TRBV28 and TRBJ2-2, with 11 nucleotides matching TRBD2. Germline V CDR1 and CDR2: MDHEN, SYDVKM. CDR3 length: 16 residues. J gave up 7 bases and V 11 bases, and 15 bases lay outside the gene matches. The CDR3 region is CASTASGRPGGGELFF. CDR3 bases: TGTGCCTCGACGGCTAGCGGGAGGCCAGGGGGCGGGGAGCTGTTTTTT.

This rearrangement joins TRBV19 to TRBJ2-5; TRBD2 matches at 8 bases. The J call may be mistaken, given a closer DNA end match to TRBJ2-7. The germline CDR1 and CDR2 sequences are LNHDA and SQIVND (reference sequence). This CDR3 contains 17 residues. CDR3 protein: CASSIYPVAGSSYEQYF. DNA for the CDR3: TGTGCCAGTAGTATTTACCCCGTAGCGGGAAGCTCCTACGAGCAGTACTTC.

Concerning this clone itself: Distinct nucleotide sequences in the sample also encode this CDR3. This chain connects TRBV27 to TRBJ2-7; D may be TRBD2 (6 bases). Germline V gives CDR1 MNHEY, CDR2 SMNVEV (reference sequence). The V end was cut by 3 bases, the J end by 0 bases, with 6 bases between. The CDR3 has 13 residues. The CDR3 loop reads CASSLRGSYEQYF. The CDR3 DNA sequence: TGTGCCAGCAGTTTGCGGGGCTCCTACGAGCAGTACTTC.

The rearrangement joins TRBV18 to TRBJ2-7; 10 positions match TRBD1. Germline CDR1 is KGHSH and CDR2 is LQKENI. Trimming took 6 bases from V and 3 from J; bases not matched to a gene: 23. The CDR3 is made up of 20 amino acids. CDR3 DNA: TGTGCCAGCTCTCCCAACCCCGGGACAGGGGCCAAGCGGGGTCTCTACGAGCAGTACTTC. Amino acid sequence: CASSPNPGTGAKRGLYEQYF.

The chain couples TRBV19 to TRBJ1-2; D possibly corresponds to TRBD1 (5 bases). The CDR3 has 15 residues. Germline V gene data show CDR1 as LNHDA and CDR2 as SQIVND (reference sequence). Trimming stripped 4 bases from V and 2 bases from J, with 14 bases between. In DNA form, the CDR3 reads TGTGCCAGTAGTAGCCCCAGGGTGGGGAACTATGGCTACACCTTC. Translating gives CASSSPRVGNYGYTF.

Only a few counts were recorded for this clone. The chain is built from TRBV7-9 and TRBJ2-7; D remains unclear. There are 14 residues in the CDR3. Germline V gene lookup returns CDR1 SEHNR and CDR2 FQNEAQ (reference sequence). Trimming removed 5 bases at V and 6 bases at J, with 17 bases between. The DNA of the CDR3 is TGTGCCAGCAGCCTAGACGTGGTGCTAGGCGAGCAGTACTTC. Encoded protein: CASSLDVVLGEQYF. Based on the CDR3 plus reference TRBV7-9 and TRBJ2-7, the full variable domain is DTGVSQNPRHKITKRGQNVTFRCDPISEHNRLYWYRQTLGQGPEFLTYFQNEAQLEKSRLLSDRFSAERPKGSFSTLEIQRTEQGDSAMYLCASSLDVVLGEQYFGPGTRLTVT.

The chain uses TRBV11-3 and TRBJ2-1, with TRBD2 matching 10 bases. The CDR3 runs to 15 residues. With V trimmed by 8 bases and J by 4 bases, 8 bases remained unmatched. The V gene's germline CDR1 is SGHNT and CDR2 YENEEA. The CDR3 is CASSTSGLAYNEQFF. CDR3 DNA sequence: TGTGCCAGCTCCACCTCGGGACTAGCGTACAATGAGCAGTTCTTC.

This chain links TRBV6-6 with TRBJ2-1; possible D gene TRBD1, 5 bases. Germline V gene data show CDR1 as MNHNY and CDR2 as SVGAGI (reference sequence). The CDR3 is 13 amino acids. V gave up 6 bases and J gave up 7 bases, with 13 bases separating them. The CDR3: CASRFPQGNEQFF. Written as DNA, the CDR3 is TGTGCCAGCAGATTTCCCCAGGGAAATGAGCAGTTCTTC.

This clone has only a few counts. The rearrangement joins TRBV4-2 to TRBJ1-5, with D tentatively TRBD1 (5 bases). V was clipped by 0 bases and J by 2 bases, with 11 bases between them. This CDR3 is built from 16 residues. Germline CDR1 and CDR2: LGHNA and YNFKEQ. The CDR3: CASSQEVVTGNQPQHF. The CDR3 DNA sequence: TGTGCCAGCAGCCAAGAGGTAGTGACAGGCAATCAGCCCCAGCATTTT.

The chain recombines TRBV28 with TRBJ2-5; 8 nucleotides agree with TRBD2. The J call may be incorrect, as the DNA end agrees better with TRBJ2-7. The CDR3 sequence is 15 residues long. Germline V gene lookup returns CDR1 MDHEN and CDR2 SYDVKM. The CDR3, as DNA: TGTGCCAGCACTGAATCCGGGACTAGGGGATACGAGCAGTACTTC. Amino acid sequence: CASTESGTRGYEQYF.

The rearrangement links TRBV7-2 to TRBJ2-3; 7 bases agree with TRBD1. The CDR3 is made up of 13 amino acids. With V trimmed by 5 bases and J by 6 bases, 5 bases remained unmatched. From germline, CDR1 is SGHTA and CDR2 FQGNSA. Here the CDR3 DNA reads TGTGCCAGCAGCCTTGGGACAGCTGATACGCAGTATTTT. Translating gives CASSLGTADTQYF. The whole variable domain, remainder taken from reference TRBV7-2 and TRBJ2-3, is GAGVSQSPSNKVTEKGKDVELRCDPISGHTALYWYRQSLGQGLEFLIYFQGNSAPDKSGLPSDRFSAERTGGSVSTLTIQRTQQEDSAVYLCASSLGTADTQYFGPGTRLTVL.

This clone appeared once. The V call is TRBV11-2, the J call TRBJ2-7; no clear D gene. This CDR3 spans 13 amino acids. Germline CDR1 is SGHAT and CDR2 is FQNNGV. Trimming shortened V by 3 bases and J by 2 bases, and 8 bases separated the two germline ends. The CDR3: CASSLGRAYEQYF. The CDR3 DNA follows: TGTGCCAGCAGCTTGGGCAGAGCCTACGAGCAGTACTTC.

This chain uses TRBV5-6 with TRBJ2-5, with 7 bases lining up with TRBD2. The CDR3 loop spans 15 amino acids. Trimming removed 0 bases from V and 5 bases from J; junction bases left unmatched: 7. CDR1 and CDR2 from the germline V gene are SGHDT and YYEEEE. CDR3 coding DNA: TGTGCCAGCAGCTTGGGGGGGGGATCGTGGGAGACCCAGTACTTC. Its protein is CASSLGGGSWETQYF.

The gene calls are TRBV7-6 and TRBJ2-7, with a weak D call TRBD2 (5 bases). Trimming pared 5 bases from V and 5 bases from J, leaving 10 bases between. Germline V gene lookup returns CDR1 SGHVS and CDR2 FNYEAQ. The CDR3 contains 12 residues. In nucleotides, the CDR3 is TGTGCCAGCAGCCTACTAGGAGACGAGCAGTACTTC. Protein: CASSLLGDEQYF.

The chain recombines TRBV11-3 with TRBJ2-2; TRBD1 agrees at 8 bases. The CDR3 totals 15 residues. Germline V gives CDR1 SGHNT, CDR2 YENEEA. The trim removed 2 bases at V and 5 bases at J, leaving 4 bases unmatched. The CDR3 region has the DNA TGTGCCAGCAGCTTATTCACAGGGGGGACCGGGGAGCTGTTTTTT. Translating gives CASSLFTGGTGELFF.

The V call is TRBV18, the J call TRBJ2-7; 11 nucleotides line up with TRBD2. This CDR3 region has 17 residues. J was trimmed by 3 bases and V by 6 bases; bases with no gene match: 13. Germline CDR1 reads KGHSH; CDR2 reads LQKENI. CDR3 DNA sequence: TGTGCCAGCTCCCTGCGACTAGCGGGAAACGCCTACTACGAGCAGTACTTC. Translated, it gives CASSLRLAGNAYYEQYF.

This clone was seen a few times. The chain is built from TRBV19 and TRBJ2-7, with 10 bases that match TRBD2. The V segment lost 1 base and the J segment 3 bases; nucleotides outside the gene matches: 0. The CDR3 sequence is 14 residues long. Germline lookup yields CDR1 LNHDA and CDR2 SQIVND (reference sequence). As DNA, the CDR3 is TGTGCCAGTAGTATAGCTAGCGGGAGCTACGAGCAGTACTTC. Protein: CASSIASGSYEQYF.

This chain uses TRBV5-1 with TRBJ2-7; 10 positions match TRBD1. The V and J ends lost 0 bases and 1 base, in that order; junction bases with no gene match: 13. The germline gives CDR1 SGHRS, CDR2 YFSETQ. CDR3 length: 19 residues. This chain's CDR3 is CASSLGPSSGTGESYEQYF. Here the CDR3 DNA reads TGCGCCAGCAGCTTGGGGCCCTCCTCCGGGACAGGGGAATCCTACGAGCAGTACTTC.

This clone has a handful of counts. The CDR3 DNA reads as TGTGCCACCAGCAGAGAGACAGGGTATCAGCCCCAGCATTTT. Translation: CATSRETGYQPQHF. The chain joins TRBV15 to TRBJ1-5; 7 nucleotides line up with TRBD1. Germline V gene sequence: CDR1 LNHNV, CDR2 YYDKDF (reference sequence). V shed 0 bases and J 5 bases; nucleotides not matched to a gene: 1. The CDR3 has 14 residues.

The V call is TRBV15, the J call TRBJ1-5; D not resolved. This CDR3 is 16 amino acids long. Between the trimmed V and J ends, which lost 0 bases and 9 bases, there was a span of 18 bases. Germline loops: CDR1 LNHNV, CDR2 YYDKDF (reference sequence). CDR3: CATSRDLMAGPGPQHF. CDR3 coding DNA: TGTGCCACCAGCAGAGATCTTATGGCAGGCCCCGGGCCCCAGCATTTT. The whole variable domain, filled in from reference TRBV15 and TRBJ1-5, reads DAMVIQNPRYQVTQFGKPVTLSCSQTLNHNVMYWYQQKSSQAPKLLFHYYDKDFNNEADTPDNFQSRRPNTSFCFLDIRSPGLGDTAMYLCATSRDLMAGPGPQHFGDGTRLSIL.

The chain couples TRBV7-6 to TRBJ2-5; 9 bases align to TRBD2. The CDR3 is 19 residues long. Trimming took 4 bases from V and 2 from J; bases not matched to a gene: 17. CDR1 and CDR2 (germline): SGHVS, FNYEAQ. The chain's CDR3 is CASSSNPTSSGTQQETQYF. As DNA, the CDR3 is TGTGCCAGCAGCTCAAACCCGACATCTAGCGGGACCCAGCAAGAGACCCAGTACTTC.

The gene calls are TRBV11-2 and TRBJ2-3, with TRBD2 matching 7 bases. The CDR3 runs 16 residues. Germline CDR1 and CDR2: SGHAT and FQNNGV. Germline trimming cut 5 bases from V and 3 bases from J; bases unmatched to any gene: 11. CDR3 nucleotide sequence: TGTGCCAGCAGCCGTAGCGGGTCTGCCCCAACAGATACGCAGTATTTT. Its protein is CASSRSGSAPTDTQYF.

In this sample, this clone turned up once. The chain recombines TRBV7-9 with TRBJ2-2; 7 bases fit TRBD1. J lost 4 bases, V lost 5 bases, and 7 bases had no gene match. Germline CDR1 and CDR2: SEHNR and FQNEAQ (reference sequence). The CDR3 consists of 15 residues. The CDR3 DNA follows: TGTGCCAGCAGCCCAGCACAGGGGACCACCGGGGAGCTGTTTTTT. Its translation: CASSPAQGTTGELFF.

The genes are TRBV6-4 and TRBJ2-1; 13 bases fit TRBD2. This CDR3 is 16 amino acids long. J was trimmed by 0 bases and V by 6 bases; bases with no gene match: 2. Germline V gene lookup returns CDR1 MRHNA and CDR2 SNTAGT. The CDR3 DNA sequence: TGTGCCAGCAGCGGACTAGCGGGAGCCTCCTACAATGAGCAGTTCTTC. As protein: CASSGLAGASYNEQFF.

The genes are TRBV27 and TRBJ1-1; perhaps TRBD1 as D (5 bases). CDR1 and CDR2 from the germline V gene are MNHEY and SMNVEV (reference sequence). V lost 2 bases and J lost 0, with 13 bases in between. This CDR3 is 16 amino acids long. This chain's CDR3 is CASSLKGAGMNTEAFF. The CDR3 DNA reads TGTGCCAGCAGTTTAAAGGGTGCAGGGATGAACACTGAAGCTTTCTTT.